A single sample gave rise to the 9 T cell receptor beta chains below, sequenced in a study of T-cell reconstitution after alpha-beta-depleted transplantation in children. Unique molecular identifiers were used to barcode this TCRbeta library. TCRdb analysed the PCR reads with MiXCR anew, one entry per CDR3 protein. The sample has hundreds of thousands of distinct CDR3 sequences, 16% seen once. This material consisted of PBMCs from the stem cell graft donor, taken from the stem cell graft. The receptors were gathered from a human donor who donated a stem cell graft to a child with acute myeloid leukemia.

The sample holds many counts of this clonotype. This chain links TRBV20-1 with TRBJ2-5, with D tentatively TRBD1 (6 bases). V was pared by 6 bases and J by 1 base, with 9 bases between. The CDR3 loop spans 12 amino acids. Germline loops: CDR1 DFQATT, CDR2 SNEGSKA (reference sequence). The CDR3 spells CSAQGGQETQYF. The DNA of the CDR3 is TGCAGTGCACAGGGCGGCCAAGAGACCCAGTACTTC.

This clonotype turned up a few times. V usage is TRBV20-1 and J usage is TRBJ2-5, with a tentative D call TRBD2 (6 bases). CDR1 and CDR2 from the germline V gene are DFQATT and SNEGSKA (reference sequence). The CDR3 is 16 residues long. With 0 bases removed from V and 4 bases from J, the gap between germline ends came to 18 bases. In DNA, the CDR3 is TGCAGTGCTAGAGAAGTGACTGGCGGGGCTATAGAGACCCAGTACTTC. This encodes CSAREVTGGAIETQYF.

This clonotype was seen a handful of times. The rearrangement joins TRBV5-1 to TRBJ2-1, with TRBD1 as a possible D gene (5 bases). The length of the CDR3 is 15 residues. Trimming left V 1 base short and J 5 bases short, with 13 bases between. CDR1 and CDR2 from the germline V gene are SGHRS and YFSETQ. The CDR3 nucleotides read TGCGCCAGCAGCTTGATTGGGGTGGGGCACAATGAGCAGTTCTTC. This codes for CASSLIGVGHNEQFF. The entire variable domain, with the rest obtained from reference TRBV5-1 and TRBJ2-1, is as follows: KAGVTQTPRYLIKTRGQQVTLSCSPISGHRSVSWYQQTPGQGLQFLFEYFSETQRNKGNFPGRFSGRQFSNSRSEMNVSTLELGDSALYLCASSLIGVGHNEQFFGPGTRLTVL.

This clonotype was seen more than once but under ten times. The chain employs TRBV25-1 and TRBJ2-3; tentatively, D is TRBD1 or TRBD2 (5 bases each). The CDR3 runs to 14 residues. The ends were cut back, 1 base at V and 6 bases at J, with 11 bases in the middle. Per germline, CDR1 MGHDK and CDR2 SYGVNS. The CDR3 region has the DNA TGTGCCAGCAGTGAATGGAAGGGGACGGATACGCAGTATTTT. It specifies CASSEWKGTDTQYF. The full variable domain, in which reference TRBV25-1 and TRBJ2-3 provide the parts outside the CDR3, is EADIYQTPRYLVIGTGKKITLECSQTMGHDKMYWYQQDPGMELHLIHYSYGVNSTEKGDLSSESTVSRIRTEHFPLTLESARPSHTSQYLCASSEWKGTDTQYFGPGTRLTVL.

This clonotype was seen repeatedly, ten times or more. The rearrangement uses TRBV6-6 and TRBJ2-7; 8 nucleotides match TRBD1. The trim removed 9 bases at V and 2 bases at J, leaving 6 bases unmatched. Per the germline V gene, CDR1 is MNHNY and CDR2 is SVGAGI (reference sequence). This CDR3 is built from 13 residues. The CDR3, as DNA: TGTGCCAGAGGGACAGGTCCGACCTACGAGCAGTACGTC. Translated: CARGTGPTYEQYV.

This clonotype showed up just a few times. The chain employs TRBV7-2 and TRBJ1-1; D perhaps matches TRBD1 (6 bases). CDR1 SGHTA and CDR2 FQGNSA come from the germline V gene. V dropped 1 base and J dropped 11 bases, with 14 bases sitting between them. This CDR3 contains 13 residues. The CDR3 here is CASSLEGGRGAFF. CDR3 in DNA: TGTGCCAGCAGCTTAGAAGGCGGTAGGGGGGCTTTCTTT.

This clonotype was seen a handful of times. The genes are TRBV6-1 and TRBJ2-1; D is uncertain. The CDR3 runs to 13 residues. Germline-derived CDR1 and CDR2 are MNHNS and SASEGT. Trimming took 11 bases from V and 8 from J, leaving 19 bases between them. The CDR3: CAAYSQLGDEQFF. The DNA for the CDR3 is TGTGCCGCCTATAGTCAATTAGGCGATGAGCAGTTCTTC.

This clonotype was counted many times. This sequence joins TRBV20-1 and TRBJ2-2; D gene unclear. This CDR3 has 14 amino acids. In germline, CDR1 is DFQATT, CDR2 SNEGSKA (reference sequence). Trimming left V 3 bases short and J 1 base short, with 9 bases between. The CDR3 DNA reads as TGCAGTGCTAGCGCTGGACGGAACACCGGGGAGCTGTTTTTT. This encodes CSASAGRNTGELFF.

This clonotype was observed at least ten times. The chain is built from TRBV30 and TRBJ1-2, with D unclear. Trimming stripped 0 bases from V and 7 bases from J, with 9 bases between. The CDR3 extends over 12 amino acids. The V gene's germline CDR1 is GTSNPN and CDR2 SVGIG (reference sequence). The CDR3 region is CAWSVFDRGYTF. The CDR3 DNA reads as TGTGCCTGGAGTGTATTCGACCGTGGCTACACCTTC.